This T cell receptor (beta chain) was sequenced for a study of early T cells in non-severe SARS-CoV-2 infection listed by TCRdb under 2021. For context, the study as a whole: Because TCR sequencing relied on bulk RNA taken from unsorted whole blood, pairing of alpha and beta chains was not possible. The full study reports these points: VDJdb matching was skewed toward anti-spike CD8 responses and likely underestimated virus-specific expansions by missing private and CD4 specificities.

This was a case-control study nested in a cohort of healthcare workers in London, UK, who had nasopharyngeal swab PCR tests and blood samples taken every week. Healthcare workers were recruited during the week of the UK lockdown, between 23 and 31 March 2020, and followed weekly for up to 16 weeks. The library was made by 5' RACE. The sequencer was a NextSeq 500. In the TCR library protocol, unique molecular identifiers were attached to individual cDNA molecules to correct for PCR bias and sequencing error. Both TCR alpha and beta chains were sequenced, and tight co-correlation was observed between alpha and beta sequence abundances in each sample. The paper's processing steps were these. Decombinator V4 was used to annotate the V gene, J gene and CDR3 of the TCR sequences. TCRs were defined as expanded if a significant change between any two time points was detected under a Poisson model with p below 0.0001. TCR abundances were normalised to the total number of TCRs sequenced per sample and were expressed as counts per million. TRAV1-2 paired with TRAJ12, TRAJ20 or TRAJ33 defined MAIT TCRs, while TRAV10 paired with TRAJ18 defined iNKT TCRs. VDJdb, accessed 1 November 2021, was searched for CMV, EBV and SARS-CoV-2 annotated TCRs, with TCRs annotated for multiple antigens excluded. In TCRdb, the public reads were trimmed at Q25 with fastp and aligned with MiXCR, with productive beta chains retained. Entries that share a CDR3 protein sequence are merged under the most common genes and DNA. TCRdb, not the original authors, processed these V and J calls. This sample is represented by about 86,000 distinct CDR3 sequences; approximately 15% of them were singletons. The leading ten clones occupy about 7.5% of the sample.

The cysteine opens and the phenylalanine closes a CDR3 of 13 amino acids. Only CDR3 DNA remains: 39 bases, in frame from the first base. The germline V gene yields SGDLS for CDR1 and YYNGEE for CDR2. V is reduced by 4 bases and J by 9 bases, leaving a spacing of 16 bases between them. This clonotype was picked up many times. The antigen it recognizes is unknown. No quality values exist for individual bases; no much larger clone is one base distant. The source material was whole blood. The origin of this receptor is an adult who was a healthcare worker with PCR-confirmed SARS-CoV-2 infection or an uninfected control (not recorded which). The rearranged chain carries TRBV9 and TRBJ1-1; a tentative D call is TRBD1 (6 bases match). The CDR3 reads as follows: CASSLSYREQAFF. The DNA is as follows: TGTGCCAGCAGCCTATCCTACAGGGAACAAGCTTTCTTT.